The 11 T cell receptor beta chains given below trace back to one sample, sequenced in a study of blood T cell repertoires in COVID-19. Libraries were prepared by immunoSEQ multiplex PCR; TCRdb keeps only in-frame clonotypes and omits some of them. This table holds roughly 92,000 clones, over 70% found once. Sequencing was performed on peripheral blood. Receptors originate from an elderly woman with active or convalescent COVID-19.

The chain joins TRBV6-4 to TRBJ2-1, with 12 nucleotides matching TRBD2. Germline trimming cut 2 bases from V and 7 bases from J; bases unmatched to any gene: 6. The CDR3 runs to 16 residues. Germline V gene sequence: CDR1 MRHNA, CDR2 SNTAGT. The DNA for the CDR3 is TGTGCCAGCAGTGACAGCCCGGGACTAGCGGGTAATGAGCAGTTCTTC. It yields the protein CASSDSPGLAGNEQFF.

With respect to this clone: This specimen includes other DNA sequences encoding the same CDR3. The chain uses TRBV19 and TRBJ1-5; D is perhaps TRBD1 (5 bases). V dropped 1 base and J dropped 2 bases, with 12 bases sitting between them. This CDR3 is built from 16 residues. Per germline, CDR1 LNHDA and CDR2 SQIVND (reference sequence). This chain's CDR3 is CASSIGGGGGNQPQHF. The CDR3 DNA sequence: TGTGCCAGTAGTATAGGAGGCGGGGGTGGCAATCAGCCCCAGCATTTT.

The chain joins TRBV6-2 or TRBV6-3 to TRBJ2-1; a possible D gene is TRBD1 (6 bases). Germline-derived CDR1 and CDR2 are MNHEY and SVGEGT. This CDR3 contains 16 residues. V was pared by 7 bases and J by 4 bases, with 20 bases between. The CDR3 reads CASTPNGQITYNEQFF. For the CDR3, the DNA is TGTGCCAGCACCCCCAACGGACAGATAACTTACAATGAGCAGTTCTTC.

This clone has a single count. This chain connects TRBV7-3 to TRBJ1-1; perhaps TRBD1 as D (6 bases). The CDR3 is 15 amino acids. CDR1 and CDR2 from the germline V gene are SGHTA and FQGTGA. V dropped 2 bases and J dropped 0 bases, with 10 bases sitting between them. As DNA, the CDR3 is TGTGCCAGCAGCTTAGGTCCAGGGGTGAACACTGAAGCTTTCTTT. Protein product: CASSLGPGVNTEAFF.

The V call is TRBV30, the J call TRBJ1-2; D possibly corresponds to TRBD1 (5 bases). Germline V CDR1 and CDR2: GTSNPN, SVGIG (reference sequence). The CDR3 totals 18 residues. V was pared by 4 bases and J by 5 bases, with 29 bases between. This chain's CDR3 is CAWTDTGGRGGRRYGYTF. The CDR3 DNA reads TGTGCCTGGACCGACACGGGGGGGAGGGGAGGCAGACGGTATGGCTACACCTTC.

J is TRBJ2-7 and V is TRBV19; possible D gene TRBD2, 6 bases. The CDR3 is 13 residues long. The V end lost 6 bases, the J end lost 6 bases, and 15 bases lay between the germline ends. Germline CDR1 is LNHDA and CDR2 is SQIVND (reference sequence). The CDR3 coding sequence is TGTGCCAGTAGCGGACCCACCGGGGGCGAGCAGTACTTC. Translated, it gives CASSGPTGGEQYF.

The genes are TRBV5-1 and TRBJ1-1; TRBD1 aligns across 7 bases. Looked up from germline, CDR1 is SGHRS and CDR2 is YFSETQ. The CDR3 is made up of 15 amino acids. Trimming at V came to 4 bases and at J to 6 bases, leaving 12 bases not matched to a gene. This CDR3 is CASSPTGTEGSEAFF. CDR3 DNA sequence: TGCGCCAGCAGCCCGACCGGGACAGAAGGATCTGAAGCTTTCTTT. Full variable domain (rest looked up from reference TRBV5-1 and TRBJ1-1): KAGVTQTPRYLIKTRGQQVTLSCSPISGHRSVSWYQQTPGQGLQFLFEYFSETQRNKGNFPGRFSGRQFSNSRSEMNVSTLELGDSALYLCASSPTGTEGSEAFFGQGTRLTVV.

CDR3 in amino acids: CASSPRDYLYSEQFF. Here the CDR3 DNA reads TGTGCCAGCAGCCCCCGGGACTACCTTTATTCTGAGCAGTTCTTC. V and J are TRBV7-2 and TRBJ2-1; 7 positions agree with TRBD2. The CDR3 runs to 15 residues. Germline CDR1 is SGHTA and CDR2 is FQGNSA. With 5 bases clipped from V and 9 bases from J, the junction kept 13 bases outside the gene matches. The entire variable domain, with the rest obtained from reference TRBV7-2 and TRBJ2-1, is as follows: GAGVSQSPSNKVTEKGKDVELRCDPISGHTALYWYRQSLGQGLEFLIYFQGNSAPDKSGLPSDRFSAERTGGSVSTLTIQRTQQEDSAVYLCASSPRDYLYSEQFFGPGTRLTVL.

This chain connects TRBV25-1 to TRBJ2-7; D is perhaps TRBD1 (6 bases). This CDR3 has 15 amino acids. CDR1 MGHDK and CDR2 SYGVNS come from the germline V gene. V lost 2 bases to trimming and J lost 0 bases, with 11 bases between them. CDR3 coding DNA: TGTGCCAGCAGTGAACCTCAGGGGAGCTCCTACGAGCAGTACTTC. Amino acid sequence: CASSEPQGSSYEQYF.

The chain recombines TRBV11-3 with TRBJ2-7; possible D gene TRBD2, 6 bases. The V gene lost 1 base and the J gene lost 4 bases, with 14 bases spanning the gap. CDR3 size: 15 residues. Looked up from germline, CDR1 is SGHNT and CDR2 is YENEEA. CDR3 sequence (DNA): TGTGCCAGCAGCTTAGGGGCGGGGATGTTATACGAGCAGTACTTC. Encoded protein: CASSLGAGMLYEQYF.

This sequence joins TRBV12-3 or TRBV12-4 and TRBJ1-2, with D perhaps TRBD1 (5 bases). The V and J ends lost 4 bases and 4 bases respectively, with 10 bases between them. This CDR3 spans 13 amino acids. CDR3: CASSSGAPYGYTF. CDR3 in DNA: TGTGCCAGCAGTTCTGGGGCACCCTATGGCTACACCTTC.